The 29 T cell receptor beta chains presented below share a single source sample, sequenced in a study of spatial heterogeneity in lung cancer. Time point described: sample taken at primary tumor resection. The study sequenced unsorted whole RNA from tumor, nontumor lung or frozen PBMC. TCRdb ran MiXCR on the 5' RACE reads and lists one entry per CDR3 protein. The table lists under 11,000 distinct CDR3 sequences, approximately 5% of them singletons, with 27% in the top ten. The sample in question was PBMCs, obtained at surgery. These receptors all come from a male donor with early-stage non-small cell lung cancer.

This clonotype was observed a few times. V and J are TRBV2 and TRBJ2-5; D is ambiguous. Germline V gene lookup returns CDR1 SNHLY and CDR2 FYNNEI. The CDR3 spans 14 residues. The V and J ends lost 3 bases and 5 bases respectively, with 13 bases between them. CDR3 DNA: TGTGCCAGCAGTGAGTCGGCGTTCTTTGAGACCCAGTACTTC. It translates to CASSESAFFETQYF. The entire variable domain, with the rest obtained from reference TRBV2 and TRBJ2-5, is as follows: EPEVTQTPSHQVTQMGQEVILRCVPISNHLYFYWYRQILGQKVEFLVSFYNNEISEKSEIFDDQFSVERPDGSNFTLKIRSTKLEDSAMYFCASSESAFFETQYFGPGTRLLVL.

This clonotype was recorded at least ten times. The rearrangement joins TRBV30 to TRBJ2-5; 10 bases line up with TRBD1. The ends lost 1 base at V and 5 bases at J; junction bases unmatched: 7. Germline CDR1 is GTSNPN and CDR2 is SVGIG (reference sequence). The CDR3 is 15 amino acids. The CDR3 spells CAWSATGQGYETQYF. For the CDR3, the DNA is TGTGCCTGGAGTGCGACGGGACAGGGGTACGAGACCCAGTACTTC.

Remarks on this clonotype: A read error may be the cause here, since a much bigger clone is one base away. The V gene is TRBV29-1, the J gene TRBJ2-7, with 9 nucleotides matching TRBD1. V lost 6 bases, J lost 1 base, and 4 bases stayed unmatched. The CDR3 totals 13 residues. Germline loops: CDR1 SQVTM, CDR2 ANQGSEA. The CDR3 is CSVWDRESYEQYF. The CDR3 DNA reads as TGCAGCGTATGGGACAGGGAGTCCTACGAGCAGTACTTC.

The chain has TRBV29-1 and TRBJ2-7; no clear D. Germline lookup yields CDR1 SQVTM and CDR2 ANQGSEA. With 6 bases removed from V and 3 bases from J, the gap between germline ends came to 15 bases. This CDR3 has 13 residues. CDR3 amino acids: CSVNVGGVYEQYF. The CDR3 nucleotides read TGCAGCGTCAACGTAGGTGGCGTCTACGAGCAGTACTTC.

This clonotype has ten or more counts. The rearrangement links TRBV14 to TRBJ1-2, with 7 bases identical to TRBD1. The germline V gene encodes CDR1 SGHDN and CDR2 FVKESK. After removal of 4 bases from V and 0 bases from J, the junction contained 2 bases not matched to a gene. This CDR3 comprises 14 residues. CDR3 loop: CASSRQGPNYGYTF. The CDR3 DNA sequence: TGTGCCAGCAGCCGACAGGGACCTAACTATGGCTACACCTTC.

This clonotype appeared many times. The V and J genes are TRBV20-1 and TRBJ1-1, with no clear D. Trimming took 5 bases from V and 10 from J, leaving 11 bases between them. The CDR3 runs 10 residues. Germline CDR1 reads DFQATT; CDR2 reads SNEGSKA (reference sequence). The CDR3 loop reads CSARDVGAFF. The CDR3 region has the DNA TGCAGTGCTCGGGATGTCGGAGCTTTCTTT.

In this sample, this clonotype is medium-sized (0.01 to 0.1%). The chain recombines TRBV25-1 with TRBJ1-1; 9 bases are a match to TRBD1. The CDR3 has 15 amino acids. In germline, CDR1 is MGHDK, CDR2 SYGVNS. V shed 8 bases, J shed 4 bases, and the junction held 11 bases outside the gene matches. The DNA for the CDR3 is TGTGCCAGCCAACGACCGGGGGACAGGGTCACTGAAGCTTTCTTT. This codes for CASQRPGDRVTEAFF.

CDR3 protein: CSARRAGDAYEQYF. CDR3 DNA: TGCAGTGCAAGAAGGGCAGGGGATGCCTACGAGCAGTACTTC. The V gene is TRBV20-1, the J gene TRBJ2-7, with D perhaps matching TRBD1 (6 bases). Trimming removed 6 bases from V and 2 bases from J, with 17 bases in between. Germline V gives CDR1 DFQATT, CDR2 SNEGSKA (reference sequence). The CDR3 runs 14 residues.

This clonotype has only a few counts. The CDR3 sequence is CSALTGETQYF. CDR3 bases: TGCAGTGCTCTAACAGGAGAGACCCAGTACTTC. The V call is TRBV20-1, the J call TRBJ2-5; D is perhaps TRBD1 (5 bases). V was pared by 5 bases and J by 4 bases, with 8 bases between. This CDR3 is built from 11 residues. Germline-derived CDR1 and CDR2 are DFQATT and SNEGSKA (reference sequence).

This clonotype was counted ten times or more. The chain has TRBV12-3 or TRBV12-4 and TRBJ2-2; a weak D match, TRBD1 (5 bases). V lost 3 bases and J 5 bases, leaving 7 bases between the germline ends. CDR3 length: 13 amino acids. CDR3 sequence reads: CASSLGRTGELFF. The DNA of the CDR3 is TGTGCCAGCAGTTTGGGGCGAACCGGGGAGCTGTTTTTT.

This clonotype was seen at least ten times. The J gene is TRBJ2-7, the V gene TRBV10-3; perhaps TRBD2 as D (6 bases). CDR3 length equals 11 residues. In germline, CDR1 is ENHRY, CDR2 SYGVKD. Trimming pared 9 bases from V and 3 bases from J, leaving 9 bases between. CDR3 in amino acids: CAMGLGYEQYF. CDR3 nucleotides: TGTGCCATGGGACTCGGCTACGAGCAGTACTTC.

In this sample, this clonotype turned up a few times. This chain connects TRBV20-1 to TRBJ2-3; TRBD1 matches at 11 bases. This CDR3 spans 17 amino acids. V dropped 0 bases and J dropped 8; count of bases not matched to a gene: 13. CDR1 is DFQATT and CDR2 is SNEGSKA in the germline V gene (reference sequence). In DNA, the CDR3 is TGCAGTGCTAGAGATTTGTTCGGACAGGGGGCGCAAGGTACGCAGTATTTT. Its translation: CSARDLFGQGAQGTQYF.

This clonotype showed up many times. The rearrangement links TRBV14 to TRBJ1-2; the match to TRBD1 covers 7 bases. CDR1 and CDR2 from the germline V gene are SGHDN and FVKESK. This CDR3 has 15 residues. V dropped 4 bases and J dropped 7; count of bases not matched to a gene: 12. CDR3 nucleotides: TGTGCCAGCAGCCCGCTTTACAAGACAGGGAGTGGCTACACCTTC. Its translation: CASSPLYKTGSGYTF.

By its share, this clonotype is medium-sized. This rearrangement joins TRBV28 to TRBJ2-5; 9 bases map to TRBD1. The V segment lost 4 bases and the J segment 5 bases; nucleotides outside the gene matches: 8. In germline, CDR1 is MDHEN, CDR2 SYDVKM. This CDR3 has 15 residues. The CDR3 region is CASSSTGGMGETQYF. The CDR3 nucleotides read TGTGCCAGCAGTTCCACAGGGGGCATGGGGGAGACCCAGTACTTC.

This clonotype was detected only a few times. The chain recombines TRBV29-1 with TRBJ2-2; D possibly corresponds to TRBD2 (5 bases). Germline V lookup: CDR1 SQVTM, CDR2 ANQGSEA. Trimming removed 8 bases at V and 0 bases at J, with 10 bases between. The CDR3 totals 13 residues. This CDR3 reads CSSLLANTGELFF. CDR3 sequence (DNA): TGCAGCTCATTACTAGCGAACACCGGGGAGCTGTTTTTT.

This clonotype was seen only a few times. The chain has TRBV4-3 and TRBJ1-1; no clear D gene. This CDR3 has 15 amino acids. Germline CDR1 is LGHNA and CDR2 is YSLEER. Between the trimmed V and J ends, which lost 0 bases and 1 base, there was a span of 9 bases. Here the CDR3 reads CASSQDGTTNTEAFF. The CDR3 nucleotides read TGCGCCAGCAGCCAAGATGGAACGACGAACACTGAAGCTTTCTTT.

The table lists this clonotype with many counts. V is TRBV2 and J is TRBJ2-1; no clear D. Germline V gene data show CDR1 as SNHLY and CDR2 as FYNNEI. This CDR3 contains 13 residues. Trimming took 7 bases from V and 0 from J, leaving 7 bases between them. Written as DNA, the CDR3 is TGTGCCAGCATTAAGGACTCCTACAATGAGCAGTTCTTC. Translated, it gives CASIKDSYNEQFF.

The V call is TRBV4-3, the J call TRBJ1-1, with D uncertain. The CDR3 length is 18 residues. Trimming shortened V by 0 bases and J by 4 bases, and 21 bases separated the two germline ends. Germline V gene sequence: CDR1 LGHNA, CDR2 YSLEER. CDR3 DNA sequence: TGCGCCAGCAGCCAAGATCCCCCCCAGACTAGACTAGTCACTGAAGCTTTCTTT. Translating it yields CASSQDPPQTRLVTEAFF.

CDR3 loop: CASQGAGETQYF. The CDR3 DNA reads TGTGCCAGTCAGGGGGCTGGCGAGACCCAGTACTTC. The chain combines TRBV2 with TRBJ2-5, with 8 bases fitting TRBD1. The V gene's germline CDR1 is SNHLY and CDR2 FYNNEI. The CDR3 length is 12 residues. V shed 9 bases, J shed 5 bases, and the junction held 5 bases outside the gene matches.

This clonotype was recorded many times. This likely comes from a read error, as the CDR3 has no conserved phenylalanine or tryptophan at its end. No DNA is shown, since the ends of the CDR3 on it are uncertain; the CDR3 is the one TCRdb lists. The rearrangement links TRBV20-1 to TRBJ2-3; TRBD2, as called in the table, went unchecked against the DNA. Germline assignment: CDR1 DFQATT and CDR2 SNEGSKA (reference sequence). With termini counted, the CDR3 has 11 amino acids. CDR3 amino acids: CSARDLSSGGL.

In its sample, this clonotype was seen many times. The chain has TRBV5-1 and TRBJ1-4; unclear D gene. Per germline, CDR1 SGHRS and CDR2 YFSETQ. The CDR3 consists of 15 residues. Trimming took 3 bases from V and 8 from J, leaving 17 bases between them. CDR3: CASSSVGVGVEKLFF. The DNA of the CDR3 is TGCGCCAGCAGCTCGGTGGGCGTCGGGGTCGAAAAACTGTTTTTT.

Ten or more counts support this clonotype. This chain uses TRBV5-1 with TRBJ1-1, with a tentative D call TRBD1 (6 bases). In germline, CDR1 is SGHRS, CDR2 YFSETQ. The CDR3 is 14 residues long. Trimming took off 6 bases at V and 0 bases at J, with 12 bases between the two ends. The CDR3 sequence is CASTQDSMNTEAFF. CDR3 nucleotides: TGCGCCAGCACCCAGGACAGCATGAACACTGAAGCTTTCTTT.

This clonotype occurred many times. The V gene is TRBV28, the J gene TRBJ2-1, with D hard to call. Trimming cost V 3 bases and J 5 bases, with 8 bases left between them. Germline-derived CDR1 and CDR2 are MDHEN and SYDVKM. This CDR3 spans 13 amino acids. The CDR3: CASSLGRNNEQFF. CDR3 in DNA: TGTGCCAGCAGTTTGGGCAGAAACAATGAGCAGTTCTTC.

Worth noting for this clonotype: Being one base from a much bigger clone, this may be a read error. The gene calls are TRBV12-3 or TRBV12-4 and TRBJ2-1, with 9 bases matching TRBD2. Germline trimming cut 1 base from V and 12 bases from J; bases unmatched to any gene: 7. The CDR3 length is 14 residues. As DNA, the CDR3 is TGTGCCAGCAGTTTAGGCGGGGGGGCCGATGGGCAGTTCTTC. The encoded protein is CASSLGGGADGQFF.

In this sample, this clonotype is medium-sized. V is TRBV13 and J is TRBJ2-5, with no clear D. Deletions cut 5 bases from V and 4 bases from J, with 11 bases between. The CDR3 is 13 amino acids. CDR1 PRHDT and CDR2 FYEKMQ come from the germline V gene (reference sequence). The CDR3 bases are TGTGCCAGCAGCCAAGGGTGGGGAGAGACCCAGTACTTC. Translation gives CASSQGWGETQYF.

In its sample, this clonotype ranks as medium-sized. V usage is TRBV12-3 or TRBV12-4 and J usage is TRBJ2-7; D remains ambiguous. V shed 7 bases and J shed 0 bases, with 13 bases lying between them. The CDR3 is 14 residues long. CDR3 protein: CASTLGFSSYEQYF. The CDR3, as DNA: TGTGCCAGCACCCTAGGGTTCAGCTCCTACGAGCAGTACTTC.

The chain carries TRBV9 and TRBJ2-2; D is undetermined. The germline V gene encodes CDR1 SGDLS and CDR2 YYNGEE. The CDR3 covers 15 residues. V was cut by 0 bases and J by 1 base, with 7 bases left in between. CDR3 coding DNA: TGTGCCAGCAGCGTAGGACACCTGAACACCGGGGAGCTGTTTTTT. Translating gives CASSVGHLNTGELFF. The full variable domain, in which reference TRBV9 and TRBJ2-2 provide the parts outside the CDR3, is DSGVTQTPKHLITATGQRVTLRCSPRSGDLSVYWYQQSLDQGLQFLIQYYNGEERAKGNILERFSAQQFPDLHSELNLSSLELGDSALYFCASSVGHLNTGELFFGEGSRLTVL.

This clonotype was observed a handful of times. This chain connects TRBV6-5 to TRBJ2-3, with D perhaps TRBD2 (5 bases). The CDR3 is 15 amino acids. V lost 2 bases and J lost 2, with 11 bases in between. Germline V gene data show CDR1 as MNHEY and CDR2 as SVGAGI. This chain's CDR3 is CASSYLGVNTDTQYF. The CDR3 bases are TGTGCCAGCAGTTACCTCGGGGTCAACACAGATACGCAGTATTTT.

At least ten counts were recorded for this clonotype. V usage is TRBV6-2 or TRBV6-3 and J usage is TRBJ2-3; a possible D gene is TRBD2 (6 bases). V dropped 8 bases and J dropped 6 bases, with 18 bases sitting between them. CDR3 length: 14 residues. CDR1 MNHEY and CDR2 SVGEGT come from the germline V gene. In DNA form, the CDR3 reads TGTGCCAGCGAGACTCTCGGGAGTTGGGATACGCAGTATTTT. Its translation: CASETLGSWDTQYF.